These T cell receptor beta chains were read from a single sample in a study of PD-1 blockade in classical Hodgkin lymphoma. Generated by immunoSEQ multiplex PCR, the TCRdb table keeps only in-frame clones and is missing some. The data hold about 13,000 clones, with about four fifths observed a single time. The specimen comprised CD4+ T cells from blood, sampled before the fourth cycle of nivolumab. The receptors here all came from a human donor with classical Hodgkin lymphoma. CDR3s include the opening cysteine and the closing phenylalanine or tryptophan.

V gene	CDR3 protein
TRBV14	CASSQFQRDRGNDEKLFF
TRBV6-4	CASNLSGGDSYEQYF
TRBV18	CASSAGTGGGQPQHF
TRBV5-5	CASSLVGGPRSSYEQYF
TRBV7-9	CASSLRGRSYGYTF
TRBV18	CASSPPETYEQYF
TRBV4-2	CASSQEVRTANTGELFF
TRBV18	CASSPRRPLDGNTEAFF
TRBV30	CAWNRGANEQYF
TRBV28	CASSFPKGGSAYNEQFF
TRBV29-1	CSVSRGRNQPQHF
TRBV6-5	CASRTGQGTYEQYF
TRBV7-3	CASSLSPAYNGQFF
TRBV6-4	CASSEQGGSYNEQFF
TRBV19	CASSIGLAPSWGYEQYF
TRBV5-1	CASSPWGLNTEAFF
TRBV30	CAWRWTDRGRSGELFF
TRBV11-3	CASSRNRESNEQFF
TRBV28	CASSLQGMETQYF
TRBV18	CASSPGRARGYGYTF
TRBV28	CASSLTGGNGYTF
TRBV5-4	CASSPGTLSSNTEAFF
TRBV25-1	CASRKTSGVFDEQFF
TRBV6-5	CASSRSTTNEKLFF
TRBV6-5	CASTSGYEQYF
TRBV7-2	CASSPRQREVGDTQYF